The 15 T cell receptor beta chains below all came from one sample that was sequenced in a study of blood T cell repertoires in COVID-19. Sequenced by immunoSEQ multiplex PCR; TCRdb stores in-frame clones only, minus some. The sample contains 450,000 or so clones, 89% of which appear only once. Sequenced: peripheral blood. These receptors came from a woman aged 40 to 50 with COVID-19, enrolled during active disease.

The genes are TRBV5-6 and TRBJ2-4, with D possibly TRBD2 on 5 matching bases. Trimming removed 1 base from V and 3 bases from J, with 11 bases in between. The CDR3 consists of 15 residues. The V gene's germline CDR1 is SGHDT and CDR2 YYEEEE. CDR3 nucleotide sequence: TGTGCCAGCAGCTTGTTATCCGGGGACAAAAACATTCAGTACTTC. It specifies CASSLLSGDKNIQYF. The full variable domain, completed using reference TRBV5-6 and TRBJ2-4, is DAGVTQSPTHLIKTRGQQVTLRCSPKSGHDTVSWYQQALGQGPQFIFQYYEEEERQRGNFPDRFSGHQFPNYSSELNVNALLLGDSALYLCASSLLSGDKNIQYFGAGTRLSVL.

In this sample, this clone turned up once. CDR3 nucleotide sequence: TGTGCCTGGAGGTGGGGGGGCGGTGAAAAACTGTTTTTT. It translates to CAWRWGGGEKLFF. The chain employs TRBV30 and TRBJ1-4, with D possibly TRBD1 on 6 matching bases. The CDR3 is 13 residues long. Trimming took 3 bases from V and 7 from J, leaving 12 bases between them. Per the germline V gene, CDR1 is GTSNPN and CDR2 is SVGIG (reference sequence).

The chain is built from TRBV12-5 and TRBJ2-2; no clear D. V gave up 3 bases and J gave up 6 bases, with 5 bases separating them. The CDR3 totals 12 residues. The germline V gene encodes CDR1 LGHNT and CDR2 FRNRAP. Written as DNA, the CDR3 is TGTGCTAGTGGTTTCCTCGCCGGGGAGCTGTTTTTT. Translating gives CASGFLAGELFF.

The V and J genes are TRBV5-1 and TRBJ1-3; D uncertain. CDR1 is SGHRS and CDR2 is YFSETQ in the germline V gene. The V and J ends lost 0 bases and 0 bases respectively, with 10 bases between them. The CDR3 has 16 residues. The CDR3 bases are TGCGCCAGCAGCTTGGGACGGTGGAGCTCTGGAAACACCATATATTTT. The encoded protein is CASSLGRWSSGNTIYF.

The chain joins TRBV4-3 to TRBJ1-2; 7 bases map to TRBD1. Unmatched junction bases numbered 11, after V lost 0 bases and J lost 4 bases. Per the germline V gene, CDR1 is LGHNA and CDR2 is YSLEER. CDR3 length: 17 residues. CDR3 region: CASSQDLPDDRAYGYTF. The CDR3 coding sequence is TGCGCCAGCAGCCAAGATCTTCCAGACGACAGGGCCTATGGCTACACCTTC.

The chain links TRBV3-1 (or the pseudogene TRBV3-2) to TRBJ2-7; TRBD1 agrees at 10 bases. CDR3 length equals 15 residues. The V gene end was trimmed by 0 bases and the J gene end by 2 bases; junction bases not matched to a gene: 1. The germline V gene has CDR1 LGHDT and CDR2 YNNKEL (reference sequence). The CDR3 DNA reads TGTGCCAGCAGCCAAGAAGGGACAGGGGCCTACGAGCAGTACTTC. Translation: CASSQEGTGAYEQYF.

The V gene is TRBV3-1 (or the pseudogene TRBV3-2), the J gene TRBJ1-1, with D tentatively TRBD1 (6 bases). The CDR3 consists of 14 residues. Germline-derived CDR1 and CDR2 are LGHDT and YNNKEL (reference sequence). V lost 5 bases and J 9 bases, leaving 19 bases between the germline ends. The CDR3 DNA reads as TGTGCCAGCAGCGTCAATTCAGGGGAAACTAAAGCTTTCTTT. This gives the protein CASSVNSGETKAFF.

V usage is TRBV19 and J usage is TRBJ2-1, with D tentatively TRBD2 (6 bases). CDR3 length: 14 residues. Germline values: CDR1 LNHDA, CDR2 SQIVND (reference sequence). Trimming stripped 7 bases from V and 11 bases from J, with 21 bases between. Written as DNA, the CDR3 is TGTGCCAGTACCACGGGGCGGGATGGAACGAAGCAGTTCTTC. Amino acids: CASTTGRDGTKQFF.

The chain has TRBV9 and TRBJ1-6, with D unclear. Between the trimmed V and J ends, which lost 4 bases and 10 bases, there was a span of 18 bases. Per the germline V gene, CDR1 is SGDLS and CDR2 is YYNGEE. The CDR3 is 15 residues long. The CDR3 sequence: CASSPADRTGSPLHF. As DNA, the CDR3 is TGTGCCAGCAGCCCAGCGGACCGAACCGGGTCACCCCTCCACTTT.

This chain links TRBV6-2 or TRBV6-3 with TRBJ2-3, with 8 bases identical to TRBD2. This CDR3 region has 16 residues. Losses at the gene ends were 5 bases for V and 5 bases for J; bases not matched to a gene: 12. The germline V gene has CDR1 MNHEY and CDR2 SVGEGT. The CDR3 is CASSAPRGGLGDTQYF. CDR3 nucleotide sequence: TGTGCCAGCAGTGCTCCACGGGGGGGCCTGGGAGATACGCAGTATTTT.

The chain carries TRBV2 and TRBJ2-3; 8 positions agree with TRBD2. Germline CDR1 is SNHLY and CDR2 is FYNNEI. This CDR3 is built from 16 residues. With 2 bases clipped from V and 3 bases from J, the junction kept 7 bases outside the gene matches. The CDR3 DNA is TGTGCCAGCAGTGAAATGGGCGGGGGGCGGACAGATACGCAGTATTTT. This translates into CASSEMGGGRTDTQYF.

This sequence joins TRBV12-3 or TRBV12-4 and TRBJ1-1, with TRBD1 identical over 8 bases. J lost 3 bases, V lost 3 bases, and 0 bases had no gene match. This CDR3 comprises 13 residues. The CDR3 here is CASSLTGDTEAFF. The DNA for the CDR3 is TGTGCCAGCAGTTTGACAGGGGACACTGAAGCTTTCTTT.

V is TRBV7-2 and J is TRBJ1-6; D not resolved. Trimming pared 5 bases from V and 3 bases from J, leaving 8 bases between. The CDR3 consists of 14 residues. Germline loops: CDR1 SGHTA, CDR2 FQGNSA. CDR3 sequence reads: CASSPNLYNSPLHF. CDR3 DNA sequence: TGTGCCAGCAGCCCTAACCTCTATAATTCACCCCTCCACTTT.

Regarding this clone: Other nucleotide sequences from this sample produce the same CDR3. The chain is built from TRBV7-2 and TRBJ2-3; D may be TRBD2 (5 bases). The CDR3 spans 14 residues. V lost 0 bases, J lost 1 base, and 5 bases lay in between. From germline, CDR1 is SGHTA and CDR2 FQGNSA. The CDR3 loop is CASSLARGTDTQYF. The CDR3 region has the DNA TGTGCCAGCAGCTTAGCGAGGGGCACAGATACGCAGTATTTT.

This clone occurred a few times. This CDR3 is also generated by other DNA sequences in the sample. The V call is TRBV11-3, the J call TRBJ1-1; 11 nucleotides agree with TRBD1. The CDR3 covers 15 residues. The V gene end was trimmed by 1 base and the J gene end by 4 bases; junction bases not matched to a gene: 2. Germline V gene lookup returns CDR1 SGHNT and CDR2 YENEEA. The CDR3 DNA reads as TGTGCCAGCAGCTTAGGGGGGACAGGGGGCACTGAAGCTTTCTTT. Translated, it gives CASSLGGTGGTEAFF.